Listed here are 4 T cell receptor beta chains from one sample, sequenced in a study of response to subunit inactivated influenza vaccine. TCRdb re-analysed the RT-PCR reads in MiXCR, keeping a single row per CDR3 protein. The data show 550,000 to 650,000 distinct CDR3 sequences, about 11% seen once. Source: PBMCs from blood, taken on the day of vaccination. The origin of the receptors is a man between 45 and 60 years old who received an inactivated influenza vaccine.

This clonotype was seen more than once but under ten times. V and J are TRBV7-9 and TRBJ2-7; TRBD1 might be the D (5 bases). Trimming pared 4 bases from V and 2 bases from J, leaving 15 bases between. CDR3 size: 15 residues. The germline V gene encodes CDR1 SEHNR and CDR2 FQNEAQ (reference sequence). CDR3 loop: CASSSRHGQPYEQYF. The CDR3 DNA is TGTGCCAGCAGCTCTAGGCACGGACAACCCTACGAGCAGTACTTC.

V and J are TRBV29-1 and TRBJ2-7; no clear D. Germline lookup yields CDR1 SQVTM and CDR2 ANQGSEA. The V end was cut by 3 bases, the J end by 2 bases, with 11 bases between. The CDR3 is 13 amino acids. The CDR3 DNA is TGCAGCGTTGAGGACGACATAACCTACGAGCAGTACTTC. Amino acid sequence: CSVEDDITYEQYF.

The rearrangement uses TRBV11-2 and TRBJ2-7; tentative D call: TRBD1 (6 bases). Trimming stripped 1 base from V and 1 base from J, with 11 bases between. The germline V gene encodes CDR1 SGHAT and CDR2 FQNNGV. CDR3 length: 15 residues. CDR3 nucleotides: TGTGCCAGCAGCTTAGTGGCCAGGGGATCCTACGAGCAGTACTTC. Protein sequence: CASSLVARGSYEQYF.

The chain's CDR3 is CASSLYVGAGGYTF. CDR3 coding DNA: TGTGCCAGCAGTTTATATGTGGGGGCTGGTGGCTACACCTTC. The J gene is TRBJ1-2, the V gene TRBV27, with a possible D match to TRBD1 (6 bases). The CDR3 contains 14 residues. The ends were cut back, 1 base at V and 7 bases at J, with 13 bases in the middle. Germline CDR1 reads MNHEY; CDR2 reads SMNVEV (reference sequence).